This record looks at one T cell receptor beta chain sequence and its context. Its antigen remains unidentified. CDR1 SGHNT and CDR2 YYREEE come from the germline V gene (reference sequence). The CDR3 loop spans 15 amino acids. V trimming: 4 bases; J trimming: 3 bases; junction bases outside the gene matches: 6. This sample was taken from a study of beta chain features in type 1 diabetes. Study results and limitations: Shortening that was moderate but significant affected the TCRB CDR3s of Type 1 diabetes patients in all four CD4+ subsets.

Isolated RNA was reverse transcribed in full, so expressed TCRB transcripts were sequenced. Sequenced by immunoSEQ multiplex PCR; TCRdb stores in-frame clones only, minus some. The data show some 330,000 clones, around 10% seen once. On average, the one heparinised blood draw given by each donor was approximately 100 mL. Sort purity for all populations was recorded as exceeding 98%. This chain joins TRBV5-4 and TRBJ2-1; 8 bases match TRBD1. The sequence was collected from a woman between 25 and 40 years old in good health. The sequencing input was naive CD4+ T cells from blood. In nucleotides, the CDR3 is TGTGCCAGCAGCATCGGACAGGGAGACTACAATGAGCAGTTCTTC. Amino acid sequence: CASSIGQGDYNEQFF.